These T cell receptor beta chains were read from a single sample in a study of early T cells in non-severe SARS-CoV-2 infection. A single record per CDR3 protein comes from TCRdb applying MiXCR to the 5' RACE reads. The sample lists more than 65,000 distinct CDR3 sequences, around an eighth occurring once. The sequencing used whole blood, collected at baseline. All receptors come from an adult who was a healthcare worker with PCR-confirmed SARS-CoV-2 infection or an uninfected control (not recorded which). CDR3s include the opening cysteine and the closing phenylalanine or tryptophan. Each record gives: J gene, D gene, clone size, V gene, CDR3 protein, CDR3 DNA. D genes are given only for firm matches. A row's size may be missing; if present it is once, few, many or a size class.

TRBJ2-2,.,few,TRBV20-1,CSAREHGGLNTGELFF,TGCAGTGCTAGAGAGCACGGCGGGTTGAACACCGGGGAGCTGTTTTTT
TRBJ2-7,TRBD2,.,TRBV10-3,CAIKGTAGVSGEQYF,TGTGCCATCAAGGGGACCGCGGGGGTTTCGGGCGAGCAGTACTTC
TRBJ2-2,TRBD1,few,TRBV5-1,CASSIEETGQGVYGGELFF,TGCGCCAGCAGCATTGAAGAGACGGGACAGGGAGTCTACGGCGGGGAGCTGTTTTTT
TRBJ2-7,TRBD2,.,TRBV11-2,CASSSGGLAGRNEQYF,TGTGCCAGCAGCTCTGGGGGACTAGCGGGGCGGAACGAGCAGTACTTC
TRBJ1-3,TRBD1,few,TRBV10-2,CASSVWTGGVGNTIYF,TGCGCCAGCAGTGTTTGGACAGGGGGTGTTGGAAACACCATATATTTT
TRBJ2-2,.,.,TRBV11-2,CASSLARNTGELFF,TGTGCCAGCAGCTTGGCCCGAAACACCGGGGAGCTGTTTTTT
TRBJ2-1,.,few,TRBV3-1,CASSQGQEYNEQFF,TGTGCCAGCAGCCAAGGTCAGGAATACAATGAGCAGTTCTTC
TRBJ2-7,.,.,TRBV29-1,CSVEDSPIPGGVYEQYF,TGCAGCGTTGAAGATAGCCCCATACCGGGTGGGGTCTACGAGCAGTACTTC
TRBJ1-5,.,.,TRBV3-1,CASSQQGSDQPQHF,TGTGCCAGCAGCCAACAGGGTTCCGATCAGCCCCAGCATTTT
TRBJ1-2,.,.,TRBV5-1,CASRVLGAYGYTF,TGCGCCAGCAGGGTTCTGGGAGCCTATGGCTACACCTTC
TRBJ2-2,.,.,TRBV2,CASSGTGTGELFF,TGTGCCAGCAGTGGGACGGGGACCGGGGAGCTGTTTTTT
TRBJ2-3,TRBD1,.,TRBV27,CASSLWVTGSTDTQYF,TGTGCCAGCAGTTTATGGGTGACAGGGTCGACAGATACGCAGTATTTT
TRBJ2-2,.,.,TRBV24-1,CATVGLSGELFF,TGTGCCACCGTCGGTCTCAGCGGGGAGCTGTTTTTT
TRBJ1-4,.,few,TRBV20-1,CSARRQSSSEKLFF,TGCAGTGCCAGGCGACAGTCGAGCAGTGAAAAACTGTTTTTT
TRBJ1-1,TRBD1,.,TRBV6-1,CASSSGQMNTEAFF,TGTGCCAGCAGCTCGGGACAGATGAACACTGAAGCTTTCTTT
TRBJ1-2,.,.,TRBV29-1,CSVGAYTF,TGCAGCGTTGGGGCCTACACCTTC
TRBJ2-1,.,few,TRBV11-2,CASSSRAYSYNEQFF,TGTGCCAGCAGCTCCAGGGCCTACTCCTACAATGAGCAGTTCTTC
TRBJ2-3,TRBD1,few,TRBV29-1,CSVVPDRGSGDTQYF,TGCAGCGTTGTACCGGACAGGGGCTCGGGAGATACGCAGTATTTT
TRBJ2-7,TRBD1,few,TRBV20-1,CSARGQFSYEQYF,TGCAGTGCTAGGGGACAGTTTTCCTACGAGCAGTACTTC
TRBJ1-4,.,.,TRBV5-1,CASSPGRRGNEKLFF,TGCGCCAGCAGCCCGGGCCGCAGGGGTAATGAAAAACTGTTTTTT
TRBJ1-5,.,few,TRBV20-1,CSASVPGSSNQPQHF,TGCAGTGCTAGCGTTCCTGGCAGTAGCAATCAGCCCCAGCATTTT
TRBJ1-4,.,.,TRBV12-3/TRBV12-4,CASSSSGLSGVPNEKLFF,TGTGCCAGCAGCTCCTCTGGGTTATCGGGGGTTCCTAATGAAAAACTGTTTTTT
TRBJ2-7,.,.,TRBV4-1,CASSQDEGTLYEQYF,TGCGCCAGCAGCCAAGATGAGGGGACCCTCTACGAGCAGTACTTC
TRBJ2-2,.,few,TRBV10-1,CASSPRRSPAGELFF,TGCGCCAGCAGCCCCAGACGGAGCCCCGCCGGGGAGCTGTTTTTT
TRBJ2-1,.,.,TRBV27,CASSLGRMWGDSNEQFF,TGTGCCAGCAGTTTGGGTCGTATGTGGGGCGACAGCAATGAGCAGTTCTTC
TRBJ1-2,.,.,TRBV5-4,CADREGYDGYTF,TGTGCCGACCGAGAGGGGTATGATGGCTACACCTTC
TRBJ1-1,.,few,TRBV6-5,CASSYAGVMNTEAFF,TGTGCCAGCAGTTACGCAGGGGTCATGAACACTGAAGCTTTCTTT
TRBJ2-2,.,.,TRBV11-2,CASSLRDTDTGELFF,TGTGCCAGCAGCTTACGTGACACCGACACCGGGGAGCTGTTTTTT
TRBJ1-2,.,.,TRBV28,CVVMGVYGYTF,TGTGTGGTCATGGGGGTCTATGGCTACACCTTC
TRBJ1-6,.,.,TRBV4-3,CASSQESDLPNSPLHF,TGCGCCAGCAGCCAAGAATCTGACCTTCCCAATTCACCCCTCCACTTT
TRBJ2-2,.,.,TRBV12-3/TRBV12-4,CASSYPWQYTGELFF,TGTGCCAGCAGTTACCCCTGGCAGTACACCGGGGAGCTGTTTTTT
TRBJ1-3,.,few,TRBV24-1,CATSAPAPGSPRRSSGNTIYF,TGTGCCACCAGTGCCCCCGCCCCAGGGTCCCCAAGACGGAGCTCTGGAAACACCATATATTTT
TRBJ2-3,.,few,TRBV12-3/TRBV12-4,CASSLGAHLTDTQYF,TGTGCCAGCAGTCTCGGGGCTCACCTCACAGATACGCAGTATTTT
TRBJ1-1,.,.,TRBV2,CASSVSGALGAFF,TGTGCCAGCAGTGTTTCGGGGGCTTTAGGAGCTTTCTTT
TRBJ2-3,.,few,TRBV20-1,CSARGSTDTQYF,TGCAGTGCTAGGGGGAGCACAGATACGCAGTATTTT
TRBJ2-3,.,.,TRBV4-1,CASSQSGLPGDTQYF,TGCGCCAGCAGCCAATCTGGACTACCGGGCGATACGCAGTATTTT
TRBJ2-7,TRBD1,.,TRBV27,CASSLGTGGGYEQYF,TGTGCCAGCAGTCTCGGGACAGGGGGCGGCTACGAGCAGTACTTC
TRBJ2-2,TRBD2,many,TRBV2,CASSAHTSGGRGELFF,TGTGCCAGCAGTGCTCATACTAGCGGGGGGCGCGGGGAGCTGTTTTTT
TRBJ1-6,.,few,TRBV9,CASSAQLLNSPLHF,TGTGCCAGCAGCGCACAACTTCTAAATTCACCCCTCCACTTT
TRBJ1-2,.,many,TRBV7-6,CASSLVPDSTYGYTF,TGTGCCAGCAGCTTAGTCCCCGACAGCACCTATGGCTACACCTTC
TRBJ2-3,.,.,TRBV10-3,CAISRGSGNTQYF,TGTGCCATCAGCCGAGGTTCGGGCAATACGCAGTATTTT
TRBJ2-3,TRBD2,few,TRBV5-4,CASSKAGVADTQYF,TGTGCCAGCAGCAAAGCGGGGGTGGCAGATACGCAGTATTTT
TRBJ2-7,TRBD1,few,TRBV11-2,CASSHPNPGTGANEQYF,TGTGCCAGCAGCCATCCTAACCCCGGGACAGGGGCCAACGAGCAGTACTTC
TRBJ2-7,TRBD1,many,TRBV27,CASSPRQGSSEQYF,TGTGCCAGCAGTCCCAGACAGGGGAGCTCCGAGCAGTACTTC
TRBJ1-1,.,.,TRBV12-3/TRBV12-4,CASNTAGDPNTEAFF,TGTGCCAGCAACACAGCCGGCGATCCGAACACTGAAGCTTTCTTT
TRBJ2-5,TRBD2,.,TRBV18,CASSPTRALLAGGHGRRGQETQYF,TGTGCCAGCTCACCAACCAGGGCGTTACTAGCGGGGGGTCACGGACGACGCGGACAAGAGACCCAGTACTTC
TRBJ2-1,.,many,TRBV7-8,CASSPHGGEQFF,TGTGCCAGCAGCCCACACGGGGGTGAGCAGTTCTTC
TRBJ1-5,.,.,TRBV7-2,CASSPGTRQPQHF,TGTGCCAGCAGCCCTGGGACGAGGCAGCCCCAGCATTTT
TRBJ2-7,TRBD2,.,TRBV3-1,CASSQGLVSYEQYF,TGTGCCAGCAGCCAGGGACTAGTCTCCTACGAGCAGTACTTC
TRBJ2-5,.,.,TRBV6-5,CASSRRGETQYF,TGTGCCAGCAGTCGCAGGGGAGAGACCCAGTACTTC
TRBJ1-5,TRBD1,.,TRBV9,CASSGQGVDQPQHF,TGTGCCAGCAGCGGACAGGGGGTTGATCAGCCCCAGCATTTT
TRBJ1-6,.,.,TRBV27,CASRKSDNSPLHF,TGTGCCAGCAGGAAGTCGGATAATTCACCCCTCCACTTT
TRBJ1-1,.,many,TRBV12-3/TRBV12-4,CASSLGSTDTEAFF,TGTGCCAGCAGTTTAGGGAGTACGGACACTGAAGCTTTCTTT
TRBJ2-2,TRBD2,.,TRBV5-1,CASSQGTTKTGELFF,TGCGCCAGCAGCCAAGGGACTACAAAGACCGGGGAGCTGTTTTTT
TRBJ1-6,TRBD1,few,TRBV28,CASRSNTGAFYF,TGTGCCAGCAGGAGTAACACAGGGGCTTTCTACTTT
TRBJ1-6,.,.,TRBV21-1,CASSKGGNSPLHF,TGTGCCAGCAGCAAAGGTGGCAATTCACCCCTCCACTTT
TRBJ2-1,.,.,TRBV7-2,CASSLGDYNEQFF,TGTGCCAGCAGCTTAGGGGATTACAATGAGCAGTTCTTC
TRBJ2-5,.,once,TRBV6-5,CASMRTRGRETQYF,TGTGCCAGCATGAGGACACGGGGGCGTGAGACCCAGTACTTC
TRBJ1-5,TRBD1,.,TRBV29-1,CSVGQGSNQPQHF,TGCAGCGTAGGACAGGGAAGCAATCAGCCCCAGCATTTT
TRBJ1-2,TRBD1,.,TRBV6-5,CASTGTGENYGYTF,TGTGCCAGCACCGGGACAGGGGAAAACTATGGCTACACCTTC